This TCR beta chain was sequenced during a study of immune characterization of retroperitoneal liposarcoma. This clonotype has only a few counts. TCRdb itself ran the PCR reads through MiXCR, one entry per CDR3 protein. This table holds 9,000 to 10,000 distinct CDR3 sequences, 25% to 35% found once. This CDR3 region has 16 residues. Per germline, CDR1 MNHNS and CDR2 SASEGT. V shed 2 bases and J shed 5 bases, with 16 bases lying between them. This TCR was recovered from a male donor with retroperitoneal liposarcoma. The chain combines TRBV6-1 with TRBJ1-5; TRBD1 is a possible D gene (5 bases). The specimen was tumor tissue. CDR3 in amino acids: CASSESVRAMDQPQHF. The CDR3, as DNA: TGTGCCAGCAGTGAATCTGTCAGGGCTATGGATCAGCCCCAGCATTTT.